This T cell receptor beta chain emerged from a study of T-cell memory formation after mild COVID-19. Notes on the study in general: Contracting CD4+ clones sat mainly in CM and EM; CD8+ in EMRA. There was a balanced CD4/CD8 profile in clones contracting day 15 to 85, and later expanders leaned CD4+.

At least ten counts were recorded for this clonotype. Its antigen is as yet unknown. The CDR3 covers 13 residues. Germline V gene lookup returns CDR1 SGHVS and CDR2 FQNEAQ. The V end was cut by 0 bases, the J end by 8 bases, with 8 bases between. TCRdb itself ran the 5' RACE reads through MiXCR, one entry per CDR3 protein. This sample carries around 310,000 distinct CDR3 sequences, about a sixth of them seen once, and the ten largest clones take about a fifth. This TCR derives from a young man who had mild COVID-19 (a few samples of this study predate the infection). Cell type and time point are not known. Sequencing was carried out using PBMCs or a T cell subset sorted from them (not recorded which). V is TRBV7-8 and J is TRBJ1-3, with a possible D match to TRBD1 (5 bases). CDR3 coding DNA: TGTGCCAGCAGCTTAGCGGGGGGTGACACCATATATTTT. Protein sequence: CASSLAGGDTIYF. The whole variable domain, filled in from reference TRBV7-8 and TRBJ1-3, reads GAGVSQSPRYKVAKRGQDVALRCDPISGHVSLFWYQQALGQGPEFLTYFQNEAQLDKSGLPSDRFFAERPEGSVSTLKIQRTQQEDSAVYLCASSLAGGDTIYFGEGSWLTVV.